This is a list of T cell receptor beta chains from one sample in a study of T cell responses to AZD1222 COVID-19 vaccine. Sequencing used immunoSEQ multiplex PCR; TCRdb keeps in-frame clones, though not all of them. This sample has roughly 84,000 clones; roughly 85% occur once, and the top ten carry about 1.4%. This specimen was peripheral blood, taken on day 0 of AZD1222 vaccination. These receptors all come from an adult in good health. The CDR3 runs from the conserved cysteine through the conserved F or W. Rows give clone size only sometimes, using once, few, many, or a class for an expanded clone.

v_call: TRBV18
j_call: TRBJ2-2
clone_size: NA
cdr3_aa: CASSPRPGPSNTGELFF

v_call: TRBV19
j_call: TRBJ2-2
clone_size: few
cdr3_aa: CASSQASGGTGELFF

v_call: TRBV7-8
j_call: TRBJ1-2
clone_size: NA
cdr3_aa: CASSLAESTGSIRGGYTF

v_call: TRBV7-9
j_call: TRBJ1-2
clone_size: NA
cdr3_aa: CASLPYRGDYGYTF

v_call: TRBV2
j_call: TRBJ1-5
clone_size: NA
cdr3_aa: CAGAQEGQPQHF

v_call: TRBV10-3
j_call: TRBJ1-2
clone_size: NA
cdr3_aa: CAISDRQGVDGYTF

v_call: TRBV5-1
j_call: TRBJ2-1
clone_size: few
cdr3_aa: CASSFTTDYNEQFF

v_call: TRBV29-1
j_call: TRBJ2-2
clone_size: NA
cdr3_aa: CSVSTSGTGELFF

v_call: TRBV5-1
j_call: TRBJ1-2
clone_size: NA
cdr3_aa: CASSSYVASYGYTF

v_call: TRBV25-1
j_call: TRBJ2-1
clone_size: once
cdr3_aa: CASSDNQGRSYNEQFF

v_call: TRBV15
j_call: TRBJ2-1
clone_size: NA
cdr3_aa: CATSRDSGAYNEQFF

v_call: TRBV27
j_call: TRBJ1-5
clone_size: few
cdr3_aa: CASRPTPEWEPQHF

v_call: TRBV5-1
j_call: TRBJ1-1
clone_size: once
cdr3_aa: CASSLVARGLDTEAFF

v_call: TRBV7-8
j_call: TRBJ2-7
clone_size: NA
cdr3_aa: CASSLEGRSYEQYF

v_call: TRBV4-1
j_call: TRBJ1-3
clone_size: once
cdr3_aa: CASSPPYSGNTIYF

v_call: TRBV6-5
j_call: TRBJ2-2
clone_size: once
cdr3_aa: CASSPLPGSAGELFF

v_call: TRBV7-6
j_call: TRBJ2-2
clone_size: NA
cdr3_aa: CASSPAGKFTGELFF

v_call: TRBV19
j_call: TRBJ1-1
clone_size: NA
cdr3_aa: CASSIRHRGANTEAFF

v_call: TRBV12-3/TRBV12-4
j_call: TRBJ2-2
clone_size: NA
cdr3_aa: CASSQNTGELFF

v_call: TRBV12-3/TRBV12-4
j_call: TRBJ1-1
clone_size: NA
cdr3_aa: CASSLDEAFF

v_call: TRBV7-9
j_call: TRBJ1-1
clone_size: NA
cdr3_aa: CASSLGAGSTEAFF

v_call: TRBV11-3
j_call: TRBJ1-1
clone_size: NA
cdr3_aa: CASSLRQSTEAFF

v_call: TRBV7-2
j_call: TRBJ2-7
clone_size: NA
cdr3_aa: CASSLGDGMIYEQYF

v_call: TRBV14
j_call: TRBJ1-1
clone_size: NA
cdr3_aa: CASTKTGGAGEAFF

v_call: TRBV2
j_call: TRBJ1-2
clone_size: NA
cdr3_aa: CASSRQGNGYTF

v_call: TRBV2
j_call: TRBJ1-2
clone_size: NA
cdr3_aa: CASSYSGTSYGYTF

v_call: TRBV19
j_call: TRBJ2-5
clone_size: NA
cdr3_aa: CASSIQLAGETQYF

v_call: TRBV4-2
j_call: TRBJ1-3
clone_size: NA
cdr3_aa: CASSQERQGGNTIYF

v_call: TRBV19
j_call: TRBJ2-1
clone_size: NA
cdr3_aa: CASSGPYNEQFF

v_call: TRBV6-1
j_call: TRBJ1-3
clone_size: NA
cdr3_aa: CASSEGIRSGNTIYF

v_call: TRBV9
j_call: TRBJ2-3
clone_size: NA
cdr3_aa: CASSVGGGRAFTPDTQYF

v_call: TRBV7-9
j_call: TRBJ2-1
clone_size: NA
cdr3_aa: CASSSPGLAGRLYNEQFF

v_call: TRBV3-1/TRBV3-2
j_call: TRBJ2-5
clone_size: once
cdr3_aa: CASSPFRGPRWETQYF

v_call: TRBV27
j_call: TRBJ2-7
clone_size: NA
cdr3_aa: CASSLGGRGHYEQYF

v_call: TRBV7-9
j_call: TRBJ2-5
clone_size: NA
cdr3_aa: CASSLGPGLTETQYF

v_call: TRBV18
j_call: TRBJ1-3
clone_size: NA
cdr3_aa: CASSPTTLSGNTIYF

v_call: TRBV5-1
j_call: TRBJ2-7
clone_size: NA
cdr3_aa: CASSPGAGLARGEQYF

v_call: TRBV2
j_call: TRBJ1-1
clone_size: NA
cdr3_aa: CASSEGRRATEAFF

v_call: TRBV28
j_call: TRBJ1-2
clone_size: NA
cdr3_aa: CASRSLYGYTF

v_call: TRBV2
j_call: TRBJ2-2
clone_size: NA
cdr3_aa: CASSHRAGELFF

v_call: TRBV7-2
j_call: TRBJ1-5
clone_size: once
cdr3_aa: CASSPGGSSSHQPQHF

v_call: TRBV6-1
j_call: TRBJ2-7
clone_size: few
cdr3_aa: CASSELAGGAEEQYF

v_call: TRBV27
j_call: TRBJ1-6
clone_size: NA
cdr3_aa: CASSPGQTSSYNSPLHF

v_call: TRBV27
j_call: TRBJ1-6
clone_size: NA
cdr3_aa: CASREAVINSPLHF

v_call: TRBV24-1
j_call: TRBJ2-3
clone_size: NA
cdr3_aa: CATSVGTSGRGTDTQYF

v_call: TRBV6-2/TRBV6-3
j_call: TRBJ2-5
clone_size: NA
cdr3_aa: CASSDAPPVGETQYF

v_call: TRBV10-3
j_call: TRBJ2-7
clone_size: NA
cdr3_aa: CAISESASVAYEQYF

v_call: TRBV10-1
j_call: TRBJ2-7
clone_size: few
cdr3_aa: CASRDPGQGYEQYF

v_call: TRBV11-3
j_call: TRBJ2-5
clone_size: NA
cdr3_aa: CASSLGAPEQGTQYF

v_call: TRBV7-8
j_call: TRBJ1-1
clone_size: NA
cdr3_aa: CASSLVSQVNTEAFF